The 20 T cell receptor beta chains presented below share a single source sample, sequenced in a study of blood T cell repertoires in COVID-19 (dated by TCRdb to the early 2020s). The method behind the library was the immunoSEQ multiplex PCR assay. Here the immuneACCESS table is served through TCRdb, limited to in-frame sequences with V and J called. Missing clones are a known gap in these copies; in checked studies unresolved V genes cover under half, and the rest lacks a known reason. The sample contains around 150,000 clones, about 80% of them found a single time. The ten largest clones add up to roughly 3.4% of the sample. The sample was PBMCs or T cells enriched from blood (not recorded which). These TCRs come from a woman aged 55-70 years who had recovered from COVID-19.

The CDR3 DNA reads TGTGCCAGCAGTGACCCCCGGGACAGGGGGGGCCCTGAAGCTTTCTTT. It yields the protein CASSDPRDRGGPEAFF. The genes are TRBV25-1 and TRBJ1-1; 11 nucleotides match TRBD1. The V gene's germline CDR1 is MGHDK and CDR2 SYGVNS. The V segment lost 3 bases and the J segment 6 bases; nucleotides outside the gene matches: 9. This CDR3 is built from 16 residues.

This clone was seen only a few times. The rearrangement joins TRBV14 to TRBJ2-7, with TRBD1 matching 9 bases. This CDR3 comprises 15 residues. CDR1 and CDR2 from the germline V gene are SGHDN and FVKESK. With 6 bases clipped from V and 1 base from J, the junction kept 7 bases outside the gene matches. CDR3 coding DNA: TGTGCCAGCAGTCGACAGGGGGTTGGTTCCTACGAGCAGTACTTC. It specifies CASSRQGVGSYEQYF. Full variable domain (outside the CDR3, taken from reference TRBV14 and TRBJ2-7): EAGVTQFPSHSVIEKGQTVTLRCDPISGHDNLYWYRRVMGKEIKFLLHFVKESKQDESGMPNNRFLAERTGGTYSTLKVQPAELEDSGVYFCASSRQGVGSYEQYFGPGTRLTVT.

This chain links TRBV18 with TRBJ1-2, with 9 bases lining up with TRBD1. Germline-derived CDR1 and CDR2 are KGHSH and LQKENI. There are 14 residues in the CDR3. After removal of 3 bases from V and 8 bases from J, the junction contained 7 bases not matched to a gene. CDR3 DNA: TGTGCCAGCTCACCGGACAGGGGCCCTCCGGGCTACACCTTC. Translated: CASSPDRGPPGYTF.

The J gene is TRBJ1-5, the V gene TRBV21-1; TRBD1 was called by the table and not checked on the DNA. TRBV21-1 is recorded as a pseudogene. The CDR3 extends over 15 amino acids. CDR3 protein: CASSQGTGPKQPQHF. The CDR3 DNA reads TGTGCCAGCAGCCAAGGGACAGGCCCTAAACAGCCCCAGCATTTT.

As to this clone: At one boundary the junction diverges from the germline segment, which might be a read error. CDR3 DNA sequence: TGTGCCAGCAGATTAAACCCGGTTTCCGCTGAAGCTTTCTTT. Its translation is CASRLNPVSAEAFF. This rearrangement joins TRBV7-3 to TRBJ1-1; D gene uncertain. Germline-derived CDR1 and CDR2 are SGHTA and FQGTGA. CDR3 size: 14 residues.

V gene TRBV14 combines with J gene TRBJ1-4, with D possibly being TRBD1 (5 bases). The CDR3 runs 15 residues. V shed 4 bases and J shed 7 bases, with 16 bases lying between them. Germline CDR1 reads SGHDN; CDR2 reads FVKESK. The CDR3, as DNA: TGTGCCAGCAGCCGTACAGGCGACGGAAGTGAAAAACTGTTTTTT. Amino acid sequence: CASSRTGDGSEKLFF. The full variable domain, completed using reference TRBV14 and TRBJ1-4, is EAGVTQFPSHSVIEKGQTVTLRCDPISGHDNLYWYRRVMGKEIKFLLHFVKESKQDESGMPNNRFLAERTGGTYSTLKVQPAELEDSGVYFCASSRTGDGSEKLFFGSGTQLSVL.

The chain joins TRBV7-8 to TRBJ1-1; 7 nucleotides agree with TRBD1. The V gene end was trimmed by 7 bases and the J gene end by 6 bases; junction bases not matched to a gene: 8. The CDR3 is made up of 13 amino acids. The germline gives CDR1 SGHVS, CDR2 FQNEAQ. The CDR3 DNA is TGTGCCAGCAAATTCGACAGGGCCGCTGAAGCTTTCTTT. Encoded protein: CASKFDRAAEAFF.

V and J are TRBV2 and TRBJ1-5; D call uncertain. This CDR3 is built from 14 residues. Germline V gene sequence: CDR1 SNHLY, CDR2 FYNNEI. With 6 bases removed from V and 4 bases from J, the gap between germline ends came to 13 bases. This CDR3 is CASSLQRGNQPQHF. The DNA for the CDR3 is TGTGCCAGCAGCCTACAGCGAGGGAATCAGCCCCAGCATTTT. Full variable domain (remainder filled in from reference TRBV2 and TRBJ1-5): EPEVTQTPSHQVTQMGQEVILRCVPISNHLYFYWYRQILGQKVEFLVSFYNNEISEKSEIFDDQFSVERPDGSNFTLKIRSTKLEDSAMYFCASSLQRGNQPQHFGDGTRLSIL.

The chain combines TRBV18 with TRBJ1-3; no clear D. The germline gives CDR1 KGHSH, CDR2 LQKENI. The CDR3 is 17 residues long. The ends were cut back, 0 bases at V and 1 base at J, with 13 bases in the middle. The CDR3 bases are TGTGCCAGCTCACCACCGAGTGCTGCGAGATCTGGAAACACCATATATTTT. Its translation: CASSPPSAARSGNTIYF. Filled out from reference TRBV18 and TRBJ1-3, the complete variable domain reads NAGVMQNPRHLVRRRGQEARLRCSPMKGHSHVYWYRQLPEEGLKFMVYLQKENIIDESGMPKERFSAEFPKEGPSILRIQQVVRGDSAAYFCASSPPSAARSGNTIYFGEGSWLTVV.

V gene TRBV7-9 combines with J gene TRBJ2-3; 9 nucleotides match TRBD1. The CDR3 is 16 amino acids. Germline CDR1 SEHNR, CDR2 FQNEAQ (reference sequence). With 6 bases clipped from V and 3 bases from J, the junction kept 10 bases outside the gene matches. The DNA for the CDR3 is TGTGCCAGCAGGCACACCGGGACAGGGAGAACAGATACGCAGTATTTT. Residues: CASRHTGTGRTDTQYF.

This clone was observed a single time. The chain combines TRBV5-1 with TRBJ2-7; 8 bases are a match to TRBD1. The CDR3 extends over 15 amino acids. Germline V gene sequence: CDR1 SGHRS, CDR2 YFSETQ. The V segment lost 4 bases and the J segment 0 bases; nucleotides outside the gene matches: 6. CDR3 DNA sequence: TGCGCCAGCAGCCCGTGGACAGGGAGCTCCTACGAGCAGTACTTC. It encodes CASSPWTGSSYEQYF.

V usage is TRBV5-1 and J usage is TRBJ1-2, with 9 bases lining up with TRBD1. This CDR3 is 18 amino acids long. CDR1 and CDR2 (germline): SGHRS, YFSETQ. The trim removed 4 bases at V and 7 bases at J, leaving 20 bases unmatched. CDR3 DNA: TGCGCCAGCAGCCCAACCCCCGGAACAGGGGGCGCCATGGCTGGCTACACCTTC. Translation gives CASSPTPGTGGAMAGYTF.

This chain links TRBV24-1 with TRBJ2-3, with D maybe TRBD1 (6 bases). Trimming took off 2 bases at V and 4 bases at J, with 12 bases between the two ends. The CDR3 spans 15 residues. Germline V CDR1 and CDR2: KGHDR, SFDVKD. The CDR3 region has the DNA TGTGCCACCAGTGATTGGGGGCGTGGTGCAGATACGCAGTATTTT. It specifies CATSDWGRGADTQYF.

The rearrangement links TRBV6-5 to TRBJ1-2, with D possibly matching TRBD1 (6 bases). V lost 5 bases and J 0 bases, leaving 13 bases between the germline ends. CDR1 MNHEY and CDR2 SVGAGI come from the germline V gene. The length of the CDR3 is 15 residues. The CDR3 DNA is TGTGCCAGCAGTCCTGGACAGCCCACTAACTATGGCTACACCTTC. Its protein product is CASSPGQPTNYGYTF.

The rearrangement joins TRBV24-1 to TRBJ2-3, with 8 bases that match TRBD1. J lost 3 bases, V lost 4 bases, and 14 bases had no gene match. The CDR3 has 18 residues. Germline CDR1 and CDR2: KGHDR and SFDVKD. CDR3 protein: CATSDPLSKTGETDTQYF. CDR3 sequence (DNA): TGTGCCACCAGTGACCCACTATCGAAGACAGGGGAGACAGATACGCAGTATTTT.

This clone has only one observation. The chain joins TRBV6-2 or TRBV6-3 to TRBJ2-4; 10 bases match TRBD2. V trimming: 0 bases; J trimming: 9 bases; junction bases outside the gene matches: 8. The CDR3 consists of 16 residues. Germline CDR1 and CDR2: MNHEY and SVGEGT. In DNA, the CDR3 is TGTGCCAGCAGTTACTCGAAAAGCGGGGGGGCTGGCATTCAGTACTTC. Translating it yields CASSYSKSGGAGIQYF.

This clone was counted a few times. This chain uses TRBV18 with TRBJ2-5; D may be TRBD2 (6 bases). Germline assignment: CDR1 KGHSH and CDR2 LQKENI. V shed 6 bases and J shed 1 base, with 15 bases lying between them. The CDR3 length is 15 residues. CDR3 loop: CASSAGGDLQETQYF. CDR3 DNA sequence: TGTGCCAGCTCCGCCGGCGGGGACCTCCAAGAGACCCAGTACTTC.

This clone was seen once. The chain uses TRBV14 and TRBJ2-2; 11 bases map to TRBD2. The CDR3 is 20 amino acids. V shed 1 base and J 0 bases; nucleotides not matched to a gene: 10. CDR1 is SGHDN, CDR2 FVKESK, per germline. The CDR3 bases are TGTGCCAGCAGCCAAGGAGGGCAAGCTAGCGGGGGGTCGAACACCGGGGAGCTGTTTTTT. Amino acid sequence: CASSQGGQASGGSNTGELFF. Full variable domain (remainder filled in from reference TRBV14 and TRBJ2-2): EAGVTQFPSHSVIEKGQTVTLRCDPISGHDNLYWYRRVMGKEIKFLLHFVKESKQDESGMPNNRFLAERTGGTYSTLKVQPAELEDSGVYFCASSQGGQASGGSNTGELFFGEGSRLTVL.

This clone was detected only a few times. The chain couples TRBV5-1 to TRBJ2-3; 10 positions match TRBD1. CDR3 length: 15 residues. Germline V gene lookup returns CDR1 SGHRS and CDR2 YFSETQ. V lost 1 base and J lost 3; bases outside the gene matches: 2. In DNA, the CDR3 is TGCGCCAGCAGCTTGACGGGACAGGGGACAGATACGCAGTATTTT. This sequence encodes CASSLTGQGTDTQYF. Variable domain in full (rest from reference TRBV5-1 and TRBJ2-3): KAGVTQTPRYLIKTRGQQVTLSCSPISGHRSVSWYQQTPGQGLQFLFEYFSETQRNKGNFPGRFSGRQFSNSRSEMNVSTLELGDSALYLCASSLTGQGTDTQYFGPGTRLTVL.

The genes are TRBV19 and TRBJ1-2; D uncertain. Germline-derived CDR1 and CDR2 are LNHDA and SQIVND (reference sequence). Trimming stripped 1 base from V and 8 bases from J, with 17 bases between. The CDR3 length is 15 residues. The CDR3 DNA reads TGTGCCAGTAGTATAGTAGGCATTCGGCGGGGAGGCTACACCTTC. Translating gives CASSIVGIRRGGYTF. Looking up the rest from reference TRBV19 and TRBJ1-2 gives the full variable domain: DGGITQSPKYLFRKEGQNVTLSCEQNLNHDAMYWYRQDPGQGLRLIYYSQIVNDFQKGDIAEGYSVSREKKESFPLTVTSAQKNPTAFYLCASSIVGIRRGGYTFGSGTRLTVV.